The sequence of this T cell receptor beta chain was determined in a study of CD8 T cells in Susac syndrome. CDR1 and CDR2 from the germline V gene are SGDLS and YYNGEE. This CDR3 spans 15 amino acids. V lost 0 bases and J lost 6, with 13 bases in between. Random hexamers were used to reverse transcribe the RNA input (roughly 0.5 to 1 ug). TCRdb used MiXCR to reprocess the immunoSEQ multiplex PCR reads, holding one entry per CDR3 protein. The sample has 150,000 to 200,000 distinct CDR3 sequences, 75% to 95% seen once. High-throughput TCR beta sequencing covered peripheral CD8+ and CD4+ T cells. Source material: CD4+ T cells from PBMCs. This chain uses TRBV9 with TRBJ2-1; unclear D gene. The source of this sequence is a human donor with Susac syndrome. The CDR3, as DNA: TGTGCCAGCAGCGTAGCAGGTCTAGTGATCAATGAGCAGTTCTTC. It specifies CASSVAGLVINEQFF. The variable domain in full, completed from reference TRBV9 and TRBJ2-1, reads DSGVTQTPKHLITATGQRVTLRCSPRSGDLSVYWYQQSLDQGLQFLIQYYNGEERAKGNILERFSAQQFPDLHSELNLSSLELGDSALYFCASSVAGLVINEQFFGPGTRLTVL.